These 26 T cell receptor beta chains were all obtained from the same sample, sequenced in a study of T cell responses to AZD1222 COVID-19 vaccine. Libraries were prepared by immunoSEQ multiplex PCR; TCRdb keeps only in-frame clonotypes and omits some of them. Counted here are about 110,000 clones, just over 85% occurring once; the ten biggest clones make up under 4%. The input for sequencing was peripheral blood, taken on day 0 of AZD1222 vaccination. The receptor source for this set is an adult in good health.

Here the CDR3 reads CASSSTGAMNTEAFF. The CDR3 DNA reads as TGTGCCAGCAGCTCTACAGGGGCGATGAACACTGAAGCTTTCTTT. The chain employs TRBV7-3 and TRBJ1-1, with TRBD1 identical over 7 bases. Looked up from germline, CDR1 is SGHTA and CDR2 is FQGTGA. Trimming cost V 4 bases and J 0 bases; bases outside gene matches: 5. The CDR3 runs to 15 residues.

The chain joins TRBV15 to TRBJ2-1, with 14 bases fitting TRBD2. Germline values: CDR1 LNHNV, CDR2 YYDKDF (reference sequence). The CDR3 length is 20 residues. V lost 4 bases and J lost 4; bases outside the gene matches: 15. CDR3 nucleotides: TGTGCCACCAGCAATGGACTAGCGGGGGGACCCAACACGCCGTACAATGAGCAGTTCTTC. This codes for CATSNGLAGGPNTPYNEQFF.

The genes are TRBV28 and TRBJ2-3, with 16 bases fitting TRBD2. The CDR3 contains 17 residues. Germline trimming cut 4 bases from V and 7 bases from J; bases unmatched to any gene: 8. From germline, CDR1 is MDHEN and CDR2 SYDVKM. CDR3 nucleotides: TGTGCCAGCAGTTCCCCGGGACTAGCGGGGGGGATGAATACGCAGTATTTT. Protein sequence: CASSSPGLAGGMNTQYF.

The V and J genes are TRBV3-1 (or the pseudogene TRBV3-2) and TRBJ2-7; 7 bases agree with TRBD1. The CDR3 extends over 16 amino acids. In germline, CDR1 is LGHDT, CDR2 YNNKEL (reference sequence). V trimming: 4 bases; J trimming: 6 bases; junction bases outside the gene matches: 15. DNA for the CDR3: TGTGCCAGCAGCCTACACTCAAATCCGACAGGGAGCGAGCAGTACTTC. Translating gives CASSLHSNPTGSEQYF.

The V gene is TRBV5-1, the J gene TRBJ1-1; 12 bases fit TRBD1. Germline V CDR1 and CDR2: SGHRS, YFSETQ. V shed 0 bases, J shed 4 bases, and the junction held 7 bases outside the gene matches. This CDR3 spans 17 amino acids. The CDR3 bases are TGCGCCAGCAGCTTGGTGGGACAGGGGGCCCTTGGCACTGAAGCTTTCTTT. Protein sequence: CASSLVGQGALGTEAFF.

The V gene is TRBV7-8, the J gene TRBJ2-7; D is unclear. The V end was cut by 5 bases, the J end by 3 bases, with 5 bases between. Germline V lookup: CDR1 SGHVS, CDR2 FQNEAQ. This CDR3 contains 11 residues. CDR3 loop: CASSPLYEQYF. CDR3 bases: TGTGCCAGCAGCCCCCTCTACGAGCAGTACTTC.

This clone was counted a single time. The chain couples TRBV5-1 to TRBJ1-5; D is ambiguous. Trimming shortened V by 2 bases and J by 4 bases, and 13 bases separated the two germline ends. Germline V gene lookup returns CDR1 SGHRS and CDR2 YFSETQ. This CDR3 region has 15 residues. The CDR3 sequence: CASSFGTSLNQPQHF. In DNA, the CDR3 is TGCGCCAGCAGCTTCGGTACATCGCTTAATCAGCCCCAGCATTTT.

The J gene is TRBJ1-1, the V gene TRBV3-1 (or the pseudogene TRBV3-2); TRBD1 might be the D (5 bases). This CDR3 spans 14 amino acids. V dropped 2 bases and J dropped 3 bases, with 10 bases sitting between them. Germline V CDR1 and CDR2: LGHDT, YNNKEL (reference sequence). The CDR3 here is CASSQSGIHTEAFF. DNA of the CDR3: TGTGCCAGCAGCCAATCAGGGATTCACACTGAAGCTTTCTTT.

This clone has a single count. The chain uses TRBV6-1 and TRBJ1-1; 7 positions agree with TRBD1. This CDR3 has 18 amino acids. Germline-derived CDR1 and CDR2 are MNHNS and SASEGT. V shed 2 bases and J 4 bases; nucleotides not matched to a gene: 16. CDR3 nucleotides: TGTGCCAGCAGTGAAAGGACAGGCTCCTATAGATCCCTCACTGAAGCTTTCTTT. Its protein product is CASSERTGSYRSLTEAFF.

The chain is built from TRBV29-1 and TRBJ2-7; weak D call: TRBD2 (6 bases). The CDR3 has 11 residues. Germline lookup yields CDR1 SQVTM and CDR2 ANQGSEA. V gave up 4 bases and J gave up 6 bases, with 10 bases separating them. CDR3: CSVVGGIEQYF. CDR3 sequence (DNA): TGCAGCGTTGTAGGAGGGATCGAGCAGTACTTC.

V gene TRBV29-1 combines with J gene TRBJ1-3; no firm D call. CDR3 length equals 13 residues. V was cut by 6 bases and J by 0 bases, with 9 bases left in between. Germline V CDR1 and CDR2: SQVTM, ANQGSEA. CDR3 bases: TGCAGCGTGGGCACGCTCTCTGGAAACACCATATATTTT. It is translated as CSVGTLSGNTIYF.

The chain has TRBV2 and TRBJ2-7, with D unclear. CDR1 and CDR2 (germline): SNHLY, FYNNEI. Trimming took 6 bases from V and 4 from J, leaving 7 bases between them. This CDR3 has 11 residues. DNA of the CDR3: TGTGCCAGCAGGGGCGTATACGAGCAGTACTTC. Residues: CASRGVYEQYF.

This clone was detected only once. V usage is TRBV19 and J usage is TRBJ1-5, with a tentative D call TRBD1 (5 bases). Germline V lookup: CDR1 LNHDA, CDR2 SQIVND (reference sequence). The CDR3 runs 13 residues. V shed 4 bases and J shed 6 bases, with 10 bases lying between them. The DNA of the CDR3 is TGTGCCAGTAGTACAGGGATCGGTCAGCCCCAGCATTTT. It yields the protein CASSTGIGQPQHF.

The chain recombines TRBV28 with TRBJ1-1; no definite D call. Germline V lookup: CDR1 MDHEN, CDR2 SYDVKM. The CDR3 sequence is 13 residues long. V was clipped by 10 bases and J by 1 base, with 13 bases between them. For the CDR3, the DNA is TGTGCCACCATGGACCCAGGGAACACTGAAGCTTTCTTT. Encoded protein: CATMDPGNTEAFF. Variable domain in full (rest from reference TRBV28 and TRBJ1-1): DVKVTQSSRYLVKRTGEKVFLECVQDMDHENMFWYRQDPGLGLRLIYFSYDVKMKEKGDIPEGYSVSREKKERFSLILESASTNQTSMYLCATMDPGNTEAFFGQGTRLTVV.

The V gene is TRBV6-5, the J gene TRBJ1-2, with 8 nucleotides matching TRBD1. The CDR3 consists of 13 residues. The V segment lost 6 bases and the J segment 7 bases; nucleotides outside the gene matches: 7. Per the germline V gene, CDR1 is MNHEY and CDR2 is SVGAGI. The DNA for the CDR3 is TGTGCCAGCAGAGCAGGGGGCCGGGGTGGCTACACCTTC. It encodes CASRAGGRGGYTF.

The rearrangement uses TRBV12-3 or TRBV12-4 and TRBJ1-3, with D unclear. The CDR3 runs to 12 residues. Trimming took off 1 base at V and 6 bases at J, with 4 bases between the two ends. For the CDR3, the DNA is TGTGCCAGCAGTTTAGAAGCAAACACCATATATTTT. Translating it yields CASSLEANTIYF.

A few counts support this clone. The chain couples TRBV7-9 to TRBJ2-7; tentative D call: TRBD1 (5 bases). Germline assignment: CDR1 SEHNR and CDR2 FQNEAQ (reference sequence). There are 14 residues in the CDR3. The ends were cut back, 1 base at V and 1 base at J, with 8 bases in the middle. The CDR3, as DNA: TGTGCCAGCAGCTTAGGACAGAGTTCCTACGAGCAGTACTTC. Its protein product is CASSLGQSSYEQYF.

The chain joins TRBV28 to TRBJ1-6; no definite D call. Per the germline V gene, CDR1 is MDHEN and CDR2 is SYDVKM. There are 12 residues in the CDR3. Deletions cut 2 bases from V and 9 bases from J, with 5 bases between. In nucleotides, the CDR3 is TGTGCCAGCAGTTTAAGGGCTTCACCCCTCCACTTT. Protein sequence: CASSLRASPLHF. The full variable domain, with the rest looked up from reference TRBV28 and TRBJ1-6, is DVKVTQSSRYLVKRTGEKVFLECVQDMDHENMFWYRQDPGLGLRLIYFSYDVKMKEKGDIPEGYSVSREKKERFSLILESASTNQTSMYLCASSLRASPLHFGNGTRLTVT.

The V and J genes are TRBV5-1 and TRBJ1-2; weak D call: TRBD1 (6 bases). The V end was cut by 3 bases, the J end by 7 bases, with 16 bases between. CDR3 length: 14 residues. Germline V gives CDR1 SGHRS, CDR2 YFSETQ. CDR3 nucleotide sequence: TGCGCCAGCAGCTCCCGGGACGGAGGGGGTGGCTACACCTTC. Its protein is CASSSRDGGGGYTF.

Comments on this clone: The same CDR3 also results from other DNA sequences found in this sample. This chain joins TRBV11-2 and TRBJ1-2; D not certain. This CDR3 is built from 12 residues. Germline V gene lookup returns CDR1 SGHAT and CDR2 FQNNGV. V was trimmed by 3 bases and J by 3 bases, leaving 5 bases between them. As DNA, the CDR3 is TGTGCCAGCAGCTTTCGGGACTATGGCTACACCTTC. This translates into CASSFRDYGYTF. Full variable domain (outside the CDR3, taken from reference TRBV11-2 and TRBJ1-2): EAGVAQSPRYKIIEKRQSVAFWCNPISGHATLYWYQQILGQGPKLLIQFQNNGVVDDSQLPKDRFSAERLKGVDSTLKIQPAKLEDSAVYLCASSFRDYGYTFGSGTRLTVV.

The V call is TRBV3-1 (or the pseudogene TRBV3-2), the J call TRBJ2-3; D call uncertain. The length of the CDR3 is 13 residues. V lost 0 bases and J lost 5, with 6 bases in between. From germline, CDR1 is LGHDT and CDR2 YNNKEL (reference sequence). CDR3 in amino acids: CASSQDHEDTQYF. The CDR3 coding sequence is TGTGCCAGCAGCCAAGATCACGAAGATACGCAGTATTTT.

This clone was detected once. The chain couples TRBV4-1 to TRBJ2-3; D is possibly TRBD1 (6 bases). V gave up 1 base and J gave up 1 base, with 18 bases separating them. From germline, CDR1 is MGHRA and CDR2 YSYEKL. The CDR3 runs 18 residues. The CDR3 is CASSQGGKGPGGTDTQYF. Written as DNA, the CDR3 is TGCGCCAGCAGCCAAGGGGGAAAGGGTCCAGGGGGCACAGATACGCAGTATTTT.

DNA of the CDR3: TGCGCCAGCAGCCCTGGGACAGGGAAGGAGACCCAGTACTTC. Protein sequence: CASSPGTGKETQYF. This sequence joins TRBV5-1 and TRBJ2-5; TRBD1 matches 9 bases. The CDR3 is 14 amino acids. The germline gives CDR1 SGHRS, CDR2 YFSETQ. The J segment lost 5 bases and the V segment lost 4 bases, leaving 6 bases of the junction unmatched.

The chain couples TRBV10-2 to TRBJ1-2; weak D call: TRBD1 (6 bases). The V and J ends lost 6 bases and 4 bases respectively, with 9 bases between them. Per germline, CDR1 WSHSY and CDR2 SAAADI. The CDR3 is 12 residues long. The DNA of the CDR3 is TGCGCCAGCAGGGACAGATCCTATGGCTACACCTTC. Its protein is CASRDRSYGYTF.

The CDR3 is CATEGLAGNQETQYF. CDR3 nucleotides: TGTGCCACAGAAGGACTAGCGGGGAACCAAGAGACCCAGTACTTC. The rearrangement joins TRBV24-1 to TRBJ2-5; 12 bases are shared with TRBD2. Germline-derived CDR1 and CDR2 are KGHDR and SFDVKD. With 10 bases clipped from V and 0 bases from J, the junction kept 5 bases outside the gene matches. CDR3 length: 15 amino acids.

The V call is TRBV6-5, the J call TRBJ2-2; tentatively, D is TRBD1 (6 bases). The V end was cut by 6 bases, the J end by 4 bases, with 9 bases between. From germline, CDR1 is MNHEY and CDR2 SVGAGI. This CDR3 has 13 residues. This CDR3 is CASRRGGTGELFF. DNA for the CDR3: TGTGCCAGCAGGCGAGGGGGCACCGGGGAGCTGTTTTTT.